This T cell receptor (beta chain) came from a study of diagnostic markers for celiac disease (dated by TCRdb to the early 2020s). The sequencing machine was an Illumina MiSeq. Reprocessed by TCRdb, the reads give a single entry per CDR3 protein sequence, without DNA. The table for this sample lists roughly 5,700 distinct CDR3 sequences. The top ten hold over 4.5% of the sample. This clonotype ranks as medium-sized (0.01 to 0.1%) by frequency alone, as no count is recorded. This clone's antigen is unknown. Including cysteine and phenylalanine, the CDR3 has 13 amino acids. No DNA sequence was recorded. The source is a human donor. This table probably holds off-target reads from a library built for another chain. Material for sequencing was either unsorted cells or a sorted T cell fraction (not recorded which). The chain employs TRBV12-3 or TRBV12-4 and TRBJ2-5. The CDR3 region: CASSLTEEETQYF.